The present T cell receptor (beta chain) was sequenced within a study of blood T cell repertoires in COVID-19. Study in general: The study drew acute and convalescent COVID-19 samples from the United States, Italy and Spain. Sources were T cells, B-cell-depleted T cells, or PBMCs; the material itself was cDNA or gDNA.

In the study's own analysis: Amplification with reference gene primers provided the estimates of nucleated cell counts. Clones were sequenced by immunoSEQ multiplex PCR, and TCRdb holds only the in-frame ones, with some missing. D and trimming come from the DNA, and the V and J calls and clone size come from that table. The sample records about 240,000 clones, around four fifths being singletons. The CDR3 runs to 12 residues. CDR1 and CDR2 from the germline V gene are GTSNPN and SVGIG (reference sequence). V lost 2 bases and J lost 9; bases outside the gene matches: 4. The chain couples TRBV30 to TRBJ2-1; TRBD2 agrees at 7 bases. The sequencing input was peripheral blood. The receptor was isolated from a woman aged 60-75 years with active or convalescent COVID-19. The chain's CDR3 is CAWSMSGTEQFF. Here the CDR3 DNA reads TGTGCCTGGAGTATGAGCGGGACTGAGCAGTTCTTC.